The 13 T cell receptor beta chains listed next were all sequenced from one sample in a study of regulatory T cells in long-lasting Graves disease. CDR3-region Arm-PCR and iRepertoire HTBI primers produced the TCR beta libraries. TCRdb re-called the multiplex PCR reads through MiXCR, storing one row per CDR3 protein. The sample carries approximately 500,000 distinct CDR3 sequences, 20% to 25% recorded once. Time point meaning: persistent/refractory GD, antithyroid drugs over 5 years with positive TRAb. Scientists built the TCR library using RNA that was extracted from PBMCs. This sample comprised peripheral blood mononuclear cells (PBMCs), obtained when the disease was refractory, from a patient treated with antithyroid drugs. These receptors all come from a female donor with Graves disease.

The V call is TRBV3-1, the J call TRBJ2-1, with D perhaps matching TRBD2 (6 bases). The CDR3 sequence is 13 residues long. V gave up 0 bases and J gave up 10 bases, with 10 bases separating them. Germline-derived CDR1 and CDR2 are LGHDT and YNNKEL (reference sequence). CDR3 sequence (DNA): TGTGCCAGCAGCCAAGACGGGGCGGGGGAGCAGTTCTTC. Amino acids: CASSQDGAGEQFF.

In this sample, this clonotype turned up many times. The V and J genes are TRBV11-2 and TRBJ1-1; D remains unclear. The V gene's germline CDR1 is SGHAT and CDR2 FQNNGV. V gave up 3 bases and J gave up 1 base, with 9 bases separating them. CDR3 length equals 14 residues. CDR3 region: CASSFRRGNTEAFF. CDR3 bases: TGTGCCAGCAGCTTTCGGCGAGGGAACACTGAAGCTTTCTTT.

The chain is built from TRBV28 and TRBJ2-3, with 7 nucleotides matching TRBD2. The J segment lost 3 bases and the V segment lost 4 bases, leaving 4 bases of the junction unmatched. Germline assignment: CDR1 MDHEN and CDR2 SYDVKM. The CDR3 length is 14 residues. DNA for the CDR3: TGTGCCAGCAGTTCGGCCGGGAGGACAGATACGCAGTATTTT. Amino acids: CASSSAGRTDTQYF.

This clonotype was recorded at least ten times. This chain joins TRBV7-2 and TRBJ2-7; D is undetermined. Deletions cut 3 bases from V and 0 bases from J, with 12 bases between. CDR3 size: 15 residues. The germline CDR1 and CDR2 sequences are SGHTA and FQGNSA. For the CDR3, the DNA is TGTGCCAGCAGCTTGACCCCGGGCCTCTCCTACGAGCAGTACTTC. Residues: CASSLTPGLSYEQYF.

This rearrangement joins TRBV6-1 to TRBJ2-7; 9 bases fit TRBD1. V dropped 6 bases and J dropped 5; count of bases not matched to a gene: 11. Per germline, CDR1 MNHNS and CDR2 SASEGT. This CDR3 comprises 15 residues. The chain's CDR3 is CASRTGGLPVNEQYF. As DNA, the CDR3 is TGTGCCAGCAGAACAGGGGGCCTCCCCGTGAACGAGCAGTACTTC.

V and J are TRBV30 and TRBJ2-6, with TRBD2 as a possible D gene (6 bases). Germline CDR1 reads GTSNPN; CDR2 reads SVGIG (reference sequence). V lost 8 bases to trimming and J lost 4 bases, with 18 bases between them. The CDR3 covers 15 residues. The CDR3 DNA follows: TGTGCCCCCCGAATGGGGGGAAGAGGGGCCAACGTCCTGACTTTC. Protein product: CAPRMGGRGANVLTF.

This rearrangement joins TRBV6-2 or TRBV6-3 to TRBJ2-3; 16 bases align to TRBD2. V dropped 6 bases and J dropped 2; count of bases not matched to a gene: 5. The CDR3 totals 17 residues. Germline V lookup: CDR1 MNHEY, CDR2 SVGEGT. The CDR3 coding sequence is TGTGCCAGCAGGGGACTAGCGGGAGGGATATTCACAGATACGCAGTATTTT. Its translation is CASRGLAGGIFTDTQYF.

This clonotype has a count of ten or more. The chain carries TRBV19 and TRBJ2-7; weak D call: TRBD1 (5 bases). The CDR3 is made up of 16 amino acids. The germline V gene encodes CDR1 LNHDA and CDR2 SQIVND (reference sequence). Trimming pared 4 bases from V and 0 bases from J, leaving 16 bases between. CDR3 residues: CASSSHQTDDSYEQYF. Here the CDR3 DNA reads TGTGCCAGTAGTAGCCATCAGACAGACGACTCCTACGAGCAGTACTTC.

This clonotype was observed at least ten times. Its ends do not fully match the called genes, so a read error is possible. CDR3 sequence: CASNLSGRRVEGTQYF. CDR3 DNA: TGTGCCAGCAATTTAAGTGGCAGGAGGGTCGAAGGGACCCAGTACTTC. The genes are TRBV12-3 or TRBV12-4 and TRBJ2-5, with D possibly being TRBD2 (6 bases). The CDR3 contains 16 residues.

This clonotype was recorded a few times. This sequence may be a read error, since a much larger clone differs from it by one base. This chain uses TRBV12-3 or TRBV12-4 with TRBJ1-5; the D gene is possibly TRBD1 (5 bases). CDR3 length equals 15 residues. For the CDR3, the DNA is TGTGCCGGCAGTTTTGCAGTTACAGGCCGTCAGCCCCAGCATTTT. Its protein product is CAGSFAVTGRQPQHF.

This clonotype came up many times. The chain links TRBV6-1 to TRBJ1-2; perhaps TRBD1 as D (5 bases). Germline CDR1 is MNHNS and CDR2 is SASEGT. The CDR3 runs to 18 residues. V lost 2 bases to trimming and J lost 0 bases, with 19 bases between them. As DNA, the CDR3 is TGTGCCAGCAGTGAATGGGGACGGACCGGTCCCGCTAACTATGGCTACACCTTC. Translating it yields CASSEWGRTGPANYGYTF.

In its sample, this clonotype was seen many times. CDR3 bases: TGTGCCAGCAGTTTTCACCAGCGGAAGGCTTCGAACACCGGGGAGCTGTTTTTT. Translated: CASSFHQRKASNTGELFF. The chain uses TRBV28 and TRBJ2-2; D possibly corresponds to TRBD2 (5 bases). Trimming took off 3 bases at V and 0 bases at J, with 17 bases between the two ends. This CDR3 has 18 amino acids. CDR1 is MDHEN and CDR2 is SYDVKM in the germline V gene.

This clonotype came up many times. The chain couples TRBV28 to TRBJ1-1, with TRBD1 as a possible D gene (6 bases). V was clipped by 3 bases and J by 1 base, with 12 bases between them. From germline, CDR1 is MDHEN and CDR2 SYDVKM. The CDR3 totals 15 residues. The CDR3 bases are TGTGCCAGCAGTTTGTCAGGGACACCGAACACTGAAGCTTTCTTT. Translation: CASSLSGTPNTEAFF.